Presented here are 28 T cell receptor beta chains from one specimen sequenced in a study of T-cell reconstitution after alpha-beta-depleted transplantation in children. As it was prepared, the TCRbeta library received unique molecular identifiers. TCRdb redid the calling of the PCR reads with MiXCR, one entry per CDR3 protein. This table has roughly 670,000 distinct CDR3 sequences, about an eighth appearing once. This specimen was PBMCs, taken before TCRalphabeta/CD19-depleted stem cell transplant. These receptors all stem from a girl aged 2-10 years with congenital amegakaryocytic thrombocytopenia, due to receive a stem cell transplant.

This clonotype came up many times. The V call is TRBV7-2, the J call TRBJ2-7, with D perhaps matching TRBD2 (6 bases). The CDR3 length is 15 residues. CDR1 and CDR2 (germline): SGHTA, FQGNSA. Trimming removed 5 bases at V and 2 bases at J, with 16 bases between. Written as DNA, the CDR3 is TGTGCCAGCAGCCCCCAGACTAGTTCGCCCTACGAGCAGTACTTC. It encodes CASSPQTSSPYEQYF.

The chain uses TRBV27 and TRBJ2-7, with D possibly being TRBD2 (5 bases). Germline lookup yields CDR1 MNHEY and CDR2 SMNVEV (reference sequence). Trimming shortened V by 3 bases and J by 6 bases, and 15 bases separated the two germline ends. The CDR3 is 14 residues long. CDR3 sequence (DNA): TGTGCCAGCAGTTTTGGCGGGTCGTCAGGCGAGCAGTACTTC. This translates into CASSFGGSSGEQYF.

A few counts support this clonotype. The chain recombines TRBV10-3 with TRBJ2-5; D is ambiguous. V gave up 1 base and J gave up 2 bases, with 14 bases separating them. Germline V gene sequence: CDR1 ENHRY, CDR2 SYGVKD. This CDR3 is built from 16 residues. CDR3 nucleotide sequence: TGTGCCATCAGTGAGTGGACCCCCCCGAGGCAAGAGACCCAGTACTTC. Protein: CAISEWTPPRQETQYF.

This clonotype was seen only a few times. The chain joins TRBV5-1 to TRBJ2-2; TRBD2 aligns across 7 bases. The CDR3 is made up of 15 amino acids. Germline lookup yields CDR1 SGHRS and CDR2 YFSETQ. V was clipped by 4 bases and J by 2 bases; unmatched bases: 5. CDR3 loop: CASSAGVPNTGELFF. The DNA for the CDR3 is TGCGCCAGCAGCGCGGGAGTCCCCAACACCGGGGAGCTGTTTTTT.

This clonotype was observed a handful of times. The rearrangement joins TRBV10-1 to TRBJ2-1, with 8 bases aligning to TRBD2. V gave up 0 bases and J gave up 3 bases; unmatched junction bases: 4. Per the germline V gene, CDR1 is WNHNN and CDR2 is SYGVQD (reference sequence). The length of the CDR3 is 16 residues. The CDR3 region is CASSESLAEHYNEQFF. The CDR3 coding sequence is TGCGCCAGCAGTGAGTCACTAGCGGAGCACTACAATGAGCAGTTCTTC.

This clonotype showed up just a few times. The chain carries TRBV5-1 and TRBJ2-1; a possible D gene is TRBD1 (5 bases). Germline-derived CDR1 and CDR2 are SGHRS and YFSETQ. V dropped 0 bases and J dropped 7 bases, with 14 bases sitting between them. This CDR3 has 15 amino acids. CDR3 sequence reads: CASSLEGPRWNEQFF. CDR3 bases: TGCGCCAGCAGCTTGGAGGGGCCTCGTTGGAATGAGCAGTTCTTC.

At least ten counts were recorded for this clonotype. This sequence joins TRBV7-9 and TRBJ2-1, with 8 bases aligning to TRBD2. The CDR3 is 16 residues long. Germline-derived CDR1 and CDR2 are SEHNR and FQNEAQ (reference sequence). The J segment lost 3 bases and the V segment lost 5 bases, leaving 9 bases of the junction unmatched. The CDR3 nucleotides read TGTGCCAGCAGCCCCCCAGGAGCGGGAGACTACAATGAGCAGTTCTTC. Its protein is CASSPPGAGDYNEQFF.

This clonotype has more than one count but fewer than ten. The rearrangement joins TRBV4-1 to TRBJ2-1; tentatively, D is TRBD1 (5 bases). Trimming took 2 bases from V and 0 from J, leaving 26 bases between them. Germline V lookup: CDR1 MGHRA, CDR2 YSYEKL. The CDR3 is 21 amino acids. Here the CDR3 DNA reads TGCGCCAGCAGCCAACCCCCAGCTGGGGCCTACTTCCATAGCTCCTACAATGAGCAGTTCTTC. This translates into CASSQPPAGAYFHSSYNEQFF.

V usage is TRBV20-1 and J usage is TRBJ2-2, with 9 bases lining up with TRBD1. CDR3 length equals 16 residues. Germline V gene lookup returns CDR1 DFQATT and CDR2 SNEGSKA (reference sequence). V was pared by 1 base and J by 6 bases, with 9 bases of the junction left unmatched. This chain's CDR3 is CSARAPGQGLSGELFF. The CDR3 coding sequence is TGCAGTGCTAGAGCTCCCGGACAGGGGTTATCCGGGGAGCTGTTTTTT.

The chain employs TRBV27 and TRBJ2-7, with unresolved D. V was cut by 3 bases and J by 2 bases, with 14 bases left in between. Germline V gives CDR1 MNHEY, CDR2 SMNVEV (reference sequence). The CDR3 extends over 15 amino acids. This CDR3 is CASSLVAAGPYEQYF. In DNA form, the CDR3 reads TGTGCCAGCAGTTTGGTGGCAGCAGGACCCTACGAGCAGTACTTC.

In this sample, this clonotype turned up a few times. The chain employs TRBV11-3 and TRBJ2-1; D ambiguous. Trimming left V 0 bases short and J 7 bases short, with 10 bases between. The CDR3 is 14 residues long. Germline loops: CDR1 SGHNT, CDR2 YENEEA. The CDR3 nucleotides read TGTGCCAGCAGCTTAGATACTAAACGGAATGAGCAGTTCTTC. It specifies CASSLDTKRNEQFF.

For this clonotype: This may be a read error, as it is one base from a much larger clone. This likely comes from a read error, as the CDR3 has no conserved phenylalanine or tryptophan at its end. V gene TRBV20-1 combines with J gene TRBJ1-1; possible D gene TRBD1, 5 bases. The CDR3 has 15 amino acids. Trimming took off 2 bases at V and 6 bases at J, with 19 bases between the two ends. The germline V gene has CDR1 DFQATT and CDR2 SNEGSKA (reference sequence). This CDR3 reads CSARSGVLGGAEAFL. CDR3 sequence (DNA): TGCAGTGCTAGAAGTGGAGTCCTGGGAGGGGCTGAAGCTTTCCTT.

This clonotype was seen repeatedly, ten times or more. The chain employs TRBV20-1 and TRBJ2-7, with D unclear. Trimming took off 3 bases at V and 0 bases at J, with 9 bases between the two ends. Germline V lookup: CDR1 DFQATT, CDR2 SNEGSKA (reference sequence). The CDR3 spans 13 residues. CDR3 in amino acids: CSAREGYSYEQYF. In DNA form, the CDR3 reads TGCAGTGCTAGGGAAGGGTACTCCTACGAGCAGTACTTC.

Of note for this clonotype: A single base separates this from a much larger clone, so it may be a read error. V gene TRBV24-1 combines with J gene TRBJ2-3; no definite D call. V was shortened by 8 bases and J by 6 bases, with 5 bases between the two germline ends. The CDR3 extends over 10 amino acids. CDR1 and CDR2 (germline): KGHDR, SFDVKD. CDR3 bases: TGTGCCACCAATACCGATACGCAGTATTTT. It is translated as CATNTDTQYF.

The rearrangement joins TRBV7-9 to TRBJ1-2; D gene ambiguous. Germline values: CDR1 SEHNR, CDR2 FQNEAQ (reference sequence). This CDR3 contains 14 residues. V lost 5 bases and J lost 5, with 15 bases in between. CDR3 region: CASSHPGVGYGYTF. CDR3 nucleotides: TGTGCCAGCAGCCACCCCGGTGTGGGGTATGGCTACACCTTC. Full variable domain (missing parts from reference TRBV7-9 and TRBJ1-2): DTGVSQNPRHKITKRGQNVTFRCDPISEHNRLYWYRQTLGQGPEFLTYFQNEAQLEKSRLLSDRFSAERPKGSFSTLEIQRTEQGDSAMYLCASSHPGVGYGYTFGSGTRLTVV.

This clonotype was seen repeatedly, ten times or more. CDR3 nucleotide sequence: TGCGCCAGCAGCTTGGGATGGGGGCGGAGGACAGATACGCAGTATTTT. As protein: CASSLGWGRRTDTQYF. The chain links TRBV5-1 to TRBJ2-3; TRBD1 might be the D (6 bases). This CDR3 comprises 16 residues. V was pared by 0 bases and J by 3 bases, with 14 bases between. Germline-derived CDR1 and CDR2 are SGHRS and YFSETQ.

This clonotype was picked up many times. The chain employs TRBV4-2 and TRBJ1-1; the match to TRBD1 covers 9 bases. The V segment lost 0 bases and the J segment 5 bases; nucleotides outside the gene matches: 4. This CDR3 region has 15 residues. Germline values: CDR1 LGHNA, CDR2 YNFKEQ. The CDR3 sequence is CASSQDWDRETEAFF. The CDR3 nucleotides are TGTGCCAGCAGCCAAGACTGGGACAGGGAGACTGAAGCTTTCTTT.

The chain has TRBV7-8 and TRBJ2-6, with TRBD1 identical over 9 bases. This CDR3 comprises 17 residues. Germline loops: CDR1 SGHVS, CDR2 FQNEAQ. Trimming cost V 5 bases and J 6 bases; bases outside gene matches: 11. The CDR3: CASSARQGGSVANVLTF. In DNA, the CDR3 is TGTGCCAGCAGCGCCAGACAGGGGGGCTCGGTGGCCAACGTCCTGACTTTC.

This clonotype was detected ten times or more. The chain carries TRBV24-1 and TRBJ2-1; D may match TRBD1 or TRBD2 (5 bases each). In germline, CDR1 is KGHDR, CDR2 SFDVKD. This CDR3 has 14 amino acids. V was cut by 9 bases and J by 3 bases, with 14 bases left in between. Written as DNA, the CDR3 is TGTGCCACCGGGGTCGGGGACCACTACAATGAGCAGTTCTTC. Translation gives CATGVGDHYNEQFF.

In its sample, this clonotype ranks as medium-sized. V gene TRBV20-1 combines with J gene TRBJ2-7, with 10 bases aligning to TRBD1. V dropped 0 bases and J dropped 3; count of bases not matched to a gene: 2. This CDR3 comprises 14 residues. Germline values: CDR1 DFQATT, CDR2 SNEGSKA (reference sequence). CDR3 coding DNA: TGCAGTGCTAGAGAGGGACAGGGGATCTACGAGCAGTACTTC. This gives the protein CSAREGQGIYEQYF.

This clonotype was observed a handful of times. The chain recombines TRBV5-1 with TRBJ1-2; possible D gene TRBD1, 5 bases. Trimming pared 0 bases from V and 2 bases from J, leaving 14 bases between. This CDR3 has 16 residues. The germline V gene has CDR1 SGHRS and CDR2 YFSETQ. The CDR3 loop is CASSLDQRGSNYGYTF. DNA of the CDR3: TGCGCCAGCAGCTTGGACCAAAGGGGCAGCAACTATGGCTACACCTTC.

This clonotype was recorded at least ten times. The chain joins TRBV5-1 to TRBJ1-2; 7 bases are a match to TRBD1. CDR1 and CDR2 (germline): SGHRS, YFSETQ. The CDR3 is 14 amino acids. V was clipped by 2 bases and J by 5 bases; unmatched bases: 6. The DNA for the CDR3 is TGCGCCAGCAGCTTCGCCGGGACAGCGTATGGCTACACCTTC. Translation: CASSFAGTAYGYTF.

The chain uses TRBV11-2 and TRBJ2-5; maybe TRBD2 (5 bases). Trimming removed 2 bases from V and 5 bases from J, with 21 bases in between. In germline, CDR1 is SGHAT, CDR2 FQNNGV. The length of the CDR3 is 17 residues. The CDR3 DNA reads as TGTGCCAGCAGCTTAATCCGGGTGGGCCGGGGTTGGGAGACCCAGTACTTC. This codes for CASSLIRVGRGWETQYF.

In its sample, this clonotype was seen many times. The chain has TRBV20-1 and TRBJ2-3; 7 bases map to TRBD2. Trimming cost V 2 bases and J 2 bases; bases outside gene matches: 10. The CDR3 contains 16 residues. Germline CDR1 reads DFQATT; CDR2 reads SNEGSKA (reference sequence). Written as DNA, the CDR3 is TGCAGTGCTAGACAGCCCGGAGCGGGGAACACAGATACGCAGTATTTT. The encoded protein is CSARQPGAGNTDTQYF.

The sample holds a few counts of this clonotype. The CDR3: CSASAGAEWRELFF. Here the CDR3 DNA reads TGCAGTGCTAGCGCGGGAGCTGAGTGGAGGGAGCTGTTTTTT. J is TRBJ2-2 and V is TRBV20-1, with 7 bases matching TRBD2. CDR3 length: 14 residues. J was trimmed by 9 bases and V by 3 bases; bases with no gene match: 10. Germline loops: CDR1 DFQATT, CDR2 SNEGSKA (reference sequence).

The CDR3 loop reads CASSPRLKGGYEQYF. For the CDR3, the DNA is TGTGCCAGCAGCCCGCGGCTCAAAGGAGGCTACGAGCAGTACTTC. V usage is TRBV4-2 and J usage is TRBJ2-7; a weak D match, TRBD2 (5 bases). The germline V gene has CDR1 LGHNA and CDR2 YNFKEQ. V shed 4 bases and J shed 3 bases, with 16 bases lying between them. There are 15 residues in the CDR3.

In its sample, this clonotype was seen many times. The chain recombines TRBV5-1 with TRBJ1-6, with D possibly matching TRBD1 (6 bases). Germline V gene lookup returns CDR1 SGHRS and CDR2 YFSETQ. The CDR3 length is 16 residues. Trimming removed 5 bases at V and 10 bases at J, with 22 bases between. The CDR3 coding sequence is TGCGCCAGCAGTCGGCGGGACATCCTTTCATCCTCACCCCTCCACTTT. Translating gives CASSRRDILSSSPLHF.

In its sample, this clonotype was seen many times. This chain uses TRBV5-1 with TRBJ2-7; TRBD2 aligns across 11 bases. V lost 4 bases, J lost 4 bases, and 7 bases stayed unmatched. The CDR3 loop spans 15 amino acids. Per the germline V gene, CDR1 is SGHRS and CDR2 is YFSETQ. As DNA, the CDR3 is TGCGCCAGCAGCCAGACTAGCGGGACTACGTACGAGCAGTACTTC. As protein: CASSQTSGTTYEQYF.